One and the same sample provided the 2 T cell receptor beta chains below, sequenced in a study of CD8+CD57+ T cells in acquired aplastic anemia. CDR3 and TCR beta VDJ profiling relied on a genomic DNA template. One entry per CDR3 protein, called by TCRdb with MiXCR from the reads. The sample comprises 270,000 or so distinct CDR3 sequences, around 82% of which are singletons, and 40% to 55% rests with the top ten. All patients picked for sequencing had shown, by flow cytometry, an expansion of CD8+CD57+ cells. Sequenced material: sorted CD4+, CD8+, or CD8+CD57+ T cells (not recorded which) from PBMCs. The receptor set was obtained from a human donor with aplastic anemia.

There are a few counts of this clonotype. Sequence at one end of the junction differs from germline and may be a read error. This chain links TRBV19 with TRBJ2-5; 15 positions match TRBD2. This CDR3 has 15 residues. In germline, CDR1 is LNHDA, CDR2 SQIVND (reference sequence). The CDR3 coding sequence is TGTGCCAGTAGCATAGGACTAGCGGGAGGGCGGACCCAGTACTTC. Translating it yields CASSIGLAGGRTQYF.

The V call is TRBV28, the J call TRBJ1-6; D uncertain. V lost 5 bases to trimming and J lost 7 bases, with 12 bases between them. This CDR3 spans 14 amino acids. Germline V lookup: CDR1 MDHEN, CDR2 SYDVKM. CDR3 loop: CASSPIAMNSPLHF. The CDR3 bases are TGTGCCAGCAGTCCAATAGCGATGAATTCACCCCTCCACTTT.